This T cell receptor beta chain was recovered during a study of blood T cell repertoires in COVID-19. About the study: Collection of acute and convalescent COVID-19 samples took place in the United States, Italy and Spain. PBMCs, B-cell-depleted T cells, or T cells were the source of the cDNA or gDNA that made up the material.

Authors' analysis steps: From reference gene primer amplification, estimates of nucleated cell counts were derived. Data came from immunoSEQ multiplex PCR; TCRdb stores just in-frame clones and leaves some out. Clonal size and the V and J genes are those of that table, whereas D and trimming came from the DNA. The top ten hold over 7.5% of the sample, which has around 260,000 clones, 86% seen once. The sequence came from a man aged 35 to 55 who had recovered from COVID-19. Source material: peripheral blood.

The CDR3 region has the DNA TGCGCCAGCAGCTTGGCCCAGGGCTTCTCTGGAAACACCATATATTTT. Encoded protein: CASSLAQGFSGNTIYF. The V and J genes are TRBV5-1 and TRBJ1-3; D is perhaps TRBD1 (5 bases). With 0 bases removed from V and 0 bases from J, the gap between germline ends came to 10 bases. Germline V gene data show CDR1 as SGHRS and CDR2 as YFSETQ. This CDR3 contains 16 residues.